The 24 T cell receptor beta chains in this list originate from one sample, sequenced in a study of lymphopenia after photon versus proton radiotherapy. TCRdb keeps only in-frame clones here, not all; method: immunoSEQ multiplex PCR. The sample has roughly 36,000 clones; roughly nine tenths are singletons. The specimen was peripheral blood, collected from a patient treated with photon-based radiotherapy. The receptors come from a woman in her fifties or sixties with pancreatic cancer.

This clone was seen just once. The chain joins TRBV19 to TRBJ1-5; 8 nucleotides agree with TRBD1. The CDR3 is 16 residues long. Germline CDR1 and CDR2: LNHDA and SQIVND (reference sequence). With V trimmed by 4 bases and J by 2 bases, 7 bases remained unmatched. The CDR3 sequence is CASSTTGGSGNQPQHF. CDR3 bases: TGTGCCAGTAGTACAACAGGGGGGAGCGGCAATCAGCCCCAGCATTTT.

The CDR3 sequence is CASPREDTCFSCEQFF. In nucleotides, the CDR3 is TGTGCCTCCCCTAGGGAGGACACCTGCTTTTCATGTGAGCAGTTCTTC. The chain employs TRBV19 and TRBJ2-1, with a possible D match to TRBD2 (6 bases). CDR3 length: 16 residues. V lost 11 bases and J lost 9, with 29 bases in between. Germline V CDR1 and CDR2: LNHDA, SQIVND (reference sequence).

J is TRBJ2-5 and V is TRBV5-1; TRBD1 aligns across 7 bases. This CDR3 is 17 amino acids long. V trimming: 3 bases; J trimming: 5 bases; junction bases outside the gene matches: 16. The V gene's germline CDR1 is SGHRS and CDR2 YFSETQ. Here the CDR3 reads CASSWDSHRASMETQYF. In DNA form, the CDR3 reads TGCGCCAGCAGCTGGGACAGCCACCGGGCGTCAATGGAGACCCAGTACTTC.

This clone was observed a single time. This chain links TRBV7-7 with TRBJ2-1; D remains unclear. The germline V gene encodes CDR1 SSHAT and CDR2 FNYEAQ (reference sequence). This CDR3 has 16 amino acids. V lost 1 base to trimming and J lost 8 bases, with 18 bases between them. The CDR3 sequence is CASSLDAGSYGDEQFF. For the CDR3, the DNA is TGTGCCAGCAGCTTAGATGCCGGTAGCTATGGGGATGAGCAGTTCTTC.

This chain connects TRBV7-9 to TRBJ2-2; D perhaps matches TRBD2 (6 bases). Germline V gives CDR1 SEHNR, CDR2 FQNEAQ (reference sequence). V gave up 5 bases and J gave up 6 bases, with 25 bases separating them. The CDR3 consists of 18 residues. As DNA, the CDR3 is TGTGCCAGCAGCGCAGGGCTGGAGGGAGAGAGCGTGGCCGGGGAGCTGTTTTTT. Encoded protein: CASSAGLEGESVAGELFF.

This clone was counted once. This chain uses TRBV7-3 with TRBJ2-5; D may match TRBD1 or TRBD2 (5 bases each). This CDR3 is 15 amino acids long. Germline V gene data show CDR1 as SGHTA and CDR2 as FQGTGA. The ends were cut back, 2 bases at V and 5 bases at J, with 15 bases in the middle. In DNA form, the CDR3 reads TGTGCCAGCAGCTTAGGGCAGGGAGTAATCGAGACCCAGTACTTC. It codes for CASSLGQGVIETQYF.

The rearrangement joins TRBV28 to TRBJ1-5; tentative D call: TRBD1 (5 bases). Germline V gives CDR1 MDHEN, CDR2 SYDVKM. V lost 2 bases, J lost 2 bases, and 7 bases lay in between. This CDR3 spans 14 amino acids. CDR3 coding DNA: TGTGCCAGCAGTTTACAGGGAGGCAATCAGCCCCAGCATTTT. Translating it yields CASSLQGGNQPQHF.

V usage is TRBV5-1 and J usage is TRBJ2-7; TRBD1 aligns across 9 bases. With 3 bases clipped from V and 6 bases from J, the junction kept 13 bases outside the gene matches. The CDR3 is made up of 16 amino acids. Germline loops: CDR1 SGHRS, CDR2 YFSETQ. Here the CDR3 reads CASSSFTGGAGVEQYF. DNA of the CDR3: TGCGCCAGCAGCTCGTTCACAGGGGGCGCTGGGGTCGAGCAGTACTTC.

As DNA, the CDR3 is TGCGCCAGCAGTCAAGAAAGGACAGCGGGCTATGGCTACACCTTC. Translated: CASSQERTAGYGYTF. The rearrangement joins TRBV23-1 to TRBJ1-2; D may be TRBD1 (6 bases). TRBV23-1 is marked as an open reading frame, function uncertain. The CDR3 length is 15 residues. The ends were cut back, 2 bases at V and 4 bases at J, with 14 bases in the middle.

The chain has TRBV11-2 and TRBJ1-5; 8 bases agree with TRBD1. Germline CDR1 SGHAT, CDR2 FQNNGV. This CDR3 comprises 15 residues. J gave up 1 base and V 5 bases, and 4 bases lay outside the gene matches. The CDR3 DNA reads as TGTGCCAGCAGCCGAACAGGGGGAAGCAATCAGCCCCAGCATTTT. It encodes CASSRTGGSNQPQHF.

The chain's CDR3 is CASSRHRGQGQPQHF. The CDR3 nucleotides read TGTGCCAGCAGCCGACACAGGGGGCAGGGTCAGCCCCAGCATTTT. The chain carries TRBV27 and TRBJ1-5; TRBD1 agrees at 9 bases. There are 15 residues in the CDR3. The germline V gene encodes CDR1 MNHEY and CDR2 SMNVEV (reference sequence). Trimming took 6 bases from V and 6 from J; bases not matched to a gene: 9.

This clone appeared a single time. This chain connects TRBV9 to TRBJ1-3, with D perhaps matching TRBD1 (6 bases). Trimming took off 3 bases at V and 2 bases at J, with 15 bases between the two ends. Germline V CDR1 and CDR2: SGDLS, YYNGEE. This CDR3 has 16 residues. The CDR3 is CASSAGLQGAGNTIYF. The CDR3, as DNA: TGTGCCAGCAGCGCGGGACTACAGGGTGCTGGAAACACCATATATTTT.

The V and J genes are TRBV30 and TRBJ1-1, with 8 nucleotides matching TRBD1. The CDR3 is 13 residues long. V gave up 2 bases and J gave up 11 bases; unmatched junction bases: 10. Germline V gene data show CDR1 as GTSNPN and CDR2 as SVGIG (reference sequence). CDR3 in amino acids: CAWSPYRQGAAFF. The DNA for the CDR3 is TGTGCCTGGAGTCCGTATCGCCAGGGGGCCGCTTTCTTT.

This chain links TRBV9 with TRBJ1-3; weak D call: TRBD1 (5 bases). Germline lookup yields CDR1 SGDLS and CDR2 YYNGEE. CDR3 size: 15 residues. V lost 3 bases to trimming and J lost 9 bases, with 19 bases between them. The CDR3 here is CASSAGGTTEGTIYF. CDR3 coding DNA: TGTGCCAGCAGCGCCGGGGGAACTACCGAAGGCACCATATATTTT.

The chain joins TRBV18 to TRBJ2-5, with 9 positions matching TRBD1. The CDR3 is 15 amino acids. The trim removed 2 bases at V and 5 bases at J, leaving 6 bases unmatched. CDR1 and CDR2 (germline): KGHSH, LQKENI. CDR3 sequence (DNA): TGTGCCAGCTCACCAGACAGGGGGGGAACGGAGACCCAGTACTTC. This translates into CASSPDRGGTETQYF. The full variable domain, in which reference TRBV18 and TRBJ2-5 provide the parts outside the CDR3, is NAGVMQNPRHLVRRRGQEARLRCSPMKGHSHVYWYRQLPEEGLKFMVYLQKENIIDESGMPKERFSAEFPKEGPSILRIQQVVRGDSAAYFCASSPDRGGTETQYFGPGTRLLVL.

The rearrangement links TRBV27 to TRBJ1-4, with a weak D call TRBD1 (5 bases). CDR3 size: 13 residues. The V end lost 3 bases, the J end lost 8 bases, and 10 bases lay between the germline ends. The germline V gene encodes CDR1 MNHEY and CDR2 SMNVEV (reference sequence). CDR3 sequence (DNA): TGTGCCAGCAGTTTCGGAGGGGTCGAAAAACTGTTTTTT. Amino acids: CASSFGGVEKLFF.

The chain couples TRBV29-1 to TRBJ2-1; TRBD2 matches at 7 bases. The CDR3 is 13 residues long. Germline assignment: CDR1 SQVTM and CDR2 ANQGSEA. V shed 0 bases and J 10 bases; nucleotides not matched to a gene: 6. The CDR3 bases are TGCAGCGTTGAAGAGGCCAGCGGGGTCGAGCAGTTCTTC. This sequence encodes CSVEEASGVEQFF.

The chain employs TRBV18 and TRBJ2-5; D unresolved. Germline loops: CDR1 KGHSH, CDR2 LQKENI. Trimming took off 5 bases at V and 1 base at J, with 11 bases between the two ends. There are 14 residues in the CDR3. This chain's CDR3 is CASSSNIGQETQYF. CDR3 sequence (DNA): TGTGCCAGCTCATCAAATATAGGCCAAGAGACCCAGTACTTC. The variable domain in full, completed from reference TRBV18 and TRBJ2-5, reads NAGVMQNPRHLVRRRGQEARLRCSPMKGHSHVYWYRQLPEEGLKFMVYLQKENIIDESGMPKERFSAEFPKEGPSILRIQQVVRGDSAAYFCASSSNIGQETQYFGPGTRLLVL.

The V call is TRBV5-1, the J call TRBJ1-2; unclear D gene. The CDR3 contains 16 residues. Germline V CDR1 and CDR2: SGHRS, YFSETQ. The V end lost 0 bases, the J end lost 8 bases, and 20 bases lay between the germline ends. The CDR3 loop is CASSLEAGFRSGGYTF. The DNA of the CDR3 is TGCGCCAGCAGCTTGGAGGCAGGCTTTCGGAGCGGCGGCTACACCTTC.

This clone appeared once. The rearrangement joins TRBV27 to TRBJ2-7; D remains ambiguous. In germline, CDR1 is MNHEY, CDR2 SMNVEV (reference sequence). The CDR3 has 15 amino acids. V was trimmed by 3 bases and J by 2 bases, leaving 14 bases between them. This CDR3 reads CASSLYSGATYEQYF. The CDR3 nucleotides are TGTGCCAGCAGTTTGTATTCAGGAGCTACCTACGAGCAGTACTTC.

The chain combines TRBV10-2 with TRBJ1-1; D may be TRBD1 (5 bases). CDR3 length: 14 residues. V lost 4 bases to trimming and J lost 0 bases, with 9 bases between them. Germline CDR1 and CDR2: WSHSY and SAAADI. Here the CDR3 DNA reads TGCGCCAGCAGTGTAAAGGGGATGAACACTGAAGCTTTCTTT. Amino acids: CASSVKGMNTEAFF.

The chain combines TRBV9 with TRBJ2-1, with D possibly being TRBD2 (6 bases). Germline V lookup: CDR1 SGDLS, CDR2 YYNGEE. Trimming cost V 3 bases and J 6 bases, with 16 bases left between them. The CDR3 sequence is 15 residues long. This CDR3 is CASSGRDSISNEQFF. The CDR3 coding sequence is TGTGCCAGCAGCGGCCGGGACTCCATTTCCAATGAGCAGTTCTTC.

The chain links TRBV7-2 to TRBJ1-3, with unresolved D. The CDR3 consists of 15 residues. Trimming shortened V by 5 bases and J by 4 bases, and 15 bases separated the two germline ends. The germline V gene encodes CDR1 SGHTA and CDR2 FQGNSA. For the CDR3, the DNA is TGTGCCAGCAGCCCAACCCGGAGCTCGGGAAACACCATATATTTT. Translating it yields CASSPTRSSGNTIYF.

CDR3 region: CASSLKDRIEAFF. CDR3 bases: TGTGCCAGCAGTTTAAAGGACAGGATTGAAGCTTTCTTT. This chain joins TRBV27 and TRBJ1-1; 7 nucleotides match TRBD1. J was trimmed by 7 bases and V by 2 bases; bases with no gene match: 4. There are 13 residues in the CDR3. Germline V gene lookup returns CDR1 MNHEY and CDR2 SMNVEV (reference sequence).